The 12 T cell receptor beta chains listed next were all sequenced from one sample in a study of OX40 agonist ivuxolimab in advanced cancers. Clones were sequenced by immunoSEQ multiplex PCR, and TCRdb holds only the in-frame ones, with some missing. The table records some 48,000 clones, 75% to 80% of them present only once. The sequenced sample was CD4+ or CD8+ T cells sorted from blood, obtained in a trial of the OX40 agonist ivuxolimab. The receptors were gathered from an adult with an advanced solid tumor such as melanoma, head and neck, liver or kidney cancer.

CDR3 sequence (DNA): TGTGCCAGCAGTGGGGGGACTAGCGGGAGTGTGACAGATACGCAGTATTTT. Its protein product is CASSGGTSGSVTDTQYF. This rearrangement joins TRBV6-1 to TRBJ2-3; 14 nucleotides align to TRBD2. Germline CDR1 and CDR2: MNHNS and SASEGT. This CDR3 comprises 17 residues. With 4 bases clipped from V and 3 bases from J, the junction kept 6 bases outside the gene matches.

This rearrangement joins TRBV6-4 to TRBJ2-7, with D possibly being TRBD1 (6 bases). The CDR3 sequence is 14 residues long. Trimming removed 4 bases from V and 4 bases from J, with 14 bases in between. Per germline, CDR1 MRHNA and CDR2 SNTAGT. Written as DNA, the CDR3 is TGTGCCAGCAGTGTGGAAGGGGGTGGGTACGAGCAGTACTTC. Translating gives CASSVEGGGYEQYF.

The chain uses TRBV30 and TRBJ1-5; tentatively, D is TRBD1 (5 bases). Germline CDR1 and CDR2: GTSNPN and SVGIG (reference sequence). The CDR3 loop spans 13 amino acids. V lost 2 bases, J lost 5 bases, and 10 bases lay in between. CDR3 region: CAWSRGGDQPQHF. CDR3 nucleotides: TGTGCCTGGAGTCGGGGGGGGGATCAGCCCCAGCATTTT.

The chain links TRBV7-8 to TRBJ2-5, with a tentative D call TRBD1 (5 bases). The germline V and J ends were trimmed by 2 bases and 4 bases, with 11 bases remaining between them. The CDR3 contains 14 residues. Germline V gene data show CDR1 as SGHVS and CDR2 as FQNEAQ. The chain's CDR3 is CASSLIRERETQYF. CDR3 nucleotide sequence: TGTGCCAGCAGCTTAATCAGGGAACGAGAGACCCAGTACTTC.

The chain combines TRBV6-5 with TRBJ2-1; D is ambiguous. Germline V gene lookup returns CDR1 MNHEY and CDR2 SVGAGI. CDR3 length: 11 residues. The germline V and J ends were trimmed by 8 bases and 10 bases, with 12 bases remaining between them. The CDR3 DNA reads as TGTGCCAGCGGTATGAAACTCGAGCAGTTCTTC. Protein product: CASGMKLEQFF.

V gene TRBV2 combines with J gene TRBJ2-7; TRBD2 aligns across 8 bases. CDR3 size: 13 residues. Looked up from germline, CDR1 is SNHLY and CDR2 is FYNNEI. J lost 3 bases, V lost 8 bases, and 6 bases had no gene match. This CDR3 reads CASVGGLGYEQYF. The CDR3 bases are TGTGCCAGCGTGGGGGGACTAGGCTACGAGCAGTACTTC.

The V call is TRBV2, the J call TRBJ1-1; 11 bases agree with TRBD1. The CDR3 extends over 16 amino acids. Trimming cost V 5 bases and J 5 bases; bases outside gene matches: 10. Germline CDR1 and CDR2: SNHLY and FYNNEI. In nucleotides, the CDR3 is TGTGCCAGCAGTTACACACGGGGACAGGGGGGGACTGAAGCTTTCTTT. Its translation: CASSYTRGQGGTEAFF.

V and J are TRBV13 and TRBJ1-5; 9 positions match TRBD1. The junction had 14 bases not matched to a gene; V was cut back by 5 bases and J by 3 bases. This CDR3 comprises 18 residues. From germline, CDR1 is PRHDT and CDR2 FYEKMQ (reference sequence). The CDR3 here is CASSELTGQGLDNQPQHF. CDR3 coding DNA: TGTGCCAGCAGCGAGCTTACGGGACAGGGTCTTGACAATCAGCCCCAGCATTTT.

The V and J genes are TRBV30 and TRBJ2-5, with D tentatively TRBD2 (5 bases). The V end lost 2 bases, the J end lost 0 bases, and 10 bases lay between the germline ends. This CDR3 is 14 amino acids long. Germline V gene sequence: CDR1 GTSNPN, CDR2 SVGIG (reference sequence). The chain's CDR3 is CAWSLDSYQETQYF. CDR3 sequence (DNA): TGTGCCTGGAGTTTGGACTCATACCAAGAGACCCAGTACTTC. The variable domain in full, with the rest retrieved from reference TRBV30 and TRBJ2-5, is SQTIHQWPATLVQPVGSPLSLECTVEGTSNPNLYWYRQAAGRGLQLLFYSVGIGQISSEVPQNLSASRPQDRQFILSSKKLLLSDSGFYLCAWSLDSYQETQYFGPGTRLLVL.

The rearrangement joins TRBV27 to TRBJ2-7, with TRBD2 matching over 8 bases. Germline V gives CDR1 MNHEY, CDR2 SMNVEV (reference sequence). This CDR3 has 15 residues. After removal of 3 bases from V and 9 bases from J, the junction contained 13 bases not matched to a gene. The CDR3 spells CASSLGAGVINGQYF. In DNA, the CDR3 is TGTGCCAGCAGTTTGGGAGCGGGAGTAATCAACGGGCAGTACTTC.

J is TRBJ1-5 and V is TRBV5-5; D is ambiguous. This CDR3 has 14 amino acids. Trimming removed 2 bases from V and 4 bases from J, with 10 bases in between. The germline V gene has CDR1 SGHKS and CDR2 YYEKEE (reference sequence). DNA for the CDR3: TGTGCCAGCAGCTTATACACGATAAATCAGCCCCAGCATTTT. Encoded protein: CASSLYTINQPQHF.

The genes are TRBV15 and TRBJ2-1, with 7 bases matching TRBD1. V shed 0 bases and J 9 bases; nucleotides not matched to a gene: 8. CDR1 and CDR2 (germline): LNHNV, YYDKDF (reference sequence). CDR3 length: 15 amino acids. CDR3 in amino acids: CATSRDRGTGAEQFF. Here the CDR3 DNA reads TGTGCCACCAGCAGAGATCGGGGCACAGGGGCTGAGCAGTTCTTC. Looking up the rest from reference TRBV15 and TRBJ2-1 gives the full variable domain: DAMVIQNPRYQVTQFGKPVTLSCSQTLNHNVMYWYQQKSSQAPKLLFHYYDKDFNNEADTPDNFQSRRPNTSFCFLDIRSPGLGDTAMYLCATSRDRGTGAEQFFGPGTRLTVL.